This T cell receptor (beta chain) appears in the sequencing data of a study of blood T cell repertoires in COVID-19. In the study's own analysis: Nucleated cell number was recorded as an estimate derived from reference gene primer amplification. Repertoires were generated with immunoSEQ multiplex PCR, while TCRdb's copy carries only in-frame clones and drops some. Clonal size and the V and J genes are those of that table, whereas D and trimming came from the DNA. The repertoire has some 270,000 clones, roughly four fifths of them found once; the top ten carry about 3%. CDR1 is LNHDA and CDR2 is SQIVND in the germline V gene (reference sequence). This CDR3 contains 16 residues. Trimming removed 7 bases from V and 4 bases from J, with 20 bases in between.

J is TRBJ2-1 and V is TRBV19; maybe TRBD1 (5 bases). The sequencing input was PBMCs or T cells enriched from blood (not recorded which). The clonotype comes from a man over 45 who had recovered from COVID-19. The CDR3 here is CASNSLTQGLYNEQFF. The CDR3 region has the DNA TGTGCCAGTAATAGTCTTACGCAGGGCCTATACAATGAGCAGTTCTTC. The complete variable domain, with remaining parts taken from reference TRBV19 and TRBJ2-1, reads DGGITQSPKYLFRKEGQNVTLSCEQNLNHDAMYWYRQDPGQGLRLIYYSQIVNDFQKGDIAEGYSVSREKKESFPLTVTSAQKNPTAFYLCASNSLTQGLYNEQFFGPGTRLTVL.